One and the same sample provided the 6 T cell receptor beta chains below, sequenced in a study of PD-L1 blockade in urothelial cancer. As for time point: pretreatment peripheral blood. Produced via immunoSEQ multiplex PCR; TCRdb's table is partial and in-frame only. The table includes 70,000 to 100,000 clones, 80% to 85% detected once. Sequences were derived from PBMCs, sampled around atezolizumab (anti-PD-L1) treatment. The origin of the receptors is a man aged 60-69 years with urothelial cancer.

This sequence joins TRBV6-1 and TRBJ2-7, with D tentatively TRBD1 (5 bases). The CDR3 loop spans 14 amino acids. Trimming removed 4 bases at V and 2 bases at J, with 12 bases between. Germline CDR1 MNHNS, CDR2 SASEGT. CDR3 sequence reads: CASSARQLTYEQYF. CDR3 nucleotide sequence: TGTGCCAGCAGTGCCCGACAGCTCACCTACGAGCAGTACTTC.

The rearrangement uses TRBV4-3 and TRBJ2-3; perhaps TRBD1 as D (5 bases). V was clipped by 0 bases and J by 6 bases, with 16 bases between them. The CDR3 spans 16 residues. Germline V lookup: CDR1 LGHNA, CDR2 YSLEER. DNA of the CDR3: TGCGCCAGCAGCCAAGATACTGGAAGGCCAGGGGATACGCAGTATTTT. Its translation is CASSQDTGRPGDTQYF.

The V and J genes are TRBV6-5 and TRBJ2-3; a possible D gene is TRBD1 (5 bases). CDR3 length: 16 residues. Germline V gene lookup returns CDR1 MNHEY and CDR2 SVGAGI. Trimming stripped 3 bases from V and 2 bases from J, with 15 bases between. CDR3: CASSYGKTVHTDTQYF. CDR3 DNA: TGTGCCAGCAGTTATGGGAAGACAGTACACACAGATACGCAGTATTTT.

This rearrangement joins TRBV19 to TRBJ1-5; 10 bases match TRBD1. With V trimmed by 6 bases and J by 6 bases, 5 bases remained unmatched. The germline V gene encodes CDR1 LNHDA and CDR2 SQIVND (reference sequence). CDR3 length: 14 amino acids. Here the CDR3 reads CASRWTGGTQPQHF. The CDR3 DNA reads TGTGCCAGTAGGTGGACAGGGGGAACTCAGCCCCAGCATTTT.

The chain links TRBV19 to TRBJ2-7, with 11 bases matching TRBD1. V trimming: 10 bases; J trimming: 5 bases; junction bases outside the gene matches: 10. This CDR3 contains 14 residues. CDR1 is LNHDA and CDR2 is SQIVND in the germline V gene (reference sequence). This chain's CDR3 is CATKPDRGLNEQYF. In DNA, the CDR3 is TGTGCCACCAAGCCGGACAGGGGGCTTAACGAGCAGTACTTC. The full variable domain, with the rest looked up from reference TRBV19 and TRBJ2-7, is DGGITQSPKYLFRKEGQNVTLSCEQNLNHDAMYWYRQDPGQGLRLIYYSQIVNDFQKGDIAEGYSVSREKKESFPLTVTSAQKNPTAFYLCATKPDRGLNEQYFGPGTRLTVT.

The CDR3 DNA follows: TGTGCCACCAGCAGGATTCCGGGACAGGTAGCCAAAAACATTCAGTACTTC. As protein: CATSRIPGQVAKNIQYF. This rearrangement joins TRBV15 to TRBJ2-4; TRBD1 aligns across 8 bases. Germline CDR1 is LNHNV and CDR2 is YYDKDF (reference sequence). This CDR3 contains 17 residues. Losses at the gene ends were 3 bases for V and 0 bases for J; bases not matched to a gene: 7.